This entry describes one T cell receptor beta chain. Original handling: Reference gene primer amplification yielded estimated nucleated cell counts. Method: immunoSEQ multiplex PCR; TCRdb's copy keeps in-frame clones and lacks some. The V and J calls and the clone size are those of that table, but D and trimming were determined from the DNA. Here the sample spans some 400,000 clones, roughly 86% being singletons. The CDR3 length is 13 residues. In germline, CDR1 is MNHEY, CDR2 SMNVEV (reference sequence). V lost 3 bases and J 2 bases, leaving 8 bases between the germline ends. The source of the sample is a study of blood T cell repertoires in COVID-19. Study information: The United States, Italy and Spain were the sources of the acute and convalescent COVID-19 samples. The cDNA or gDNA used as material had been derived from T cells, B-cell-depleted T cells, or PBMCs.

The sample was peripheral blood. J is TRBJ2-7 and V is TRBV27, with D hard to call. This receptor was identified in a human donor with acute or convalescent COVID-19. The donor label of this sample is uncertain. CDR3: CASSFGAAYEQYF. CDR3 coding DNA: TGTGCCAGCAGTTTCGGAGCAGCCTACGAGCAGTACTTC.